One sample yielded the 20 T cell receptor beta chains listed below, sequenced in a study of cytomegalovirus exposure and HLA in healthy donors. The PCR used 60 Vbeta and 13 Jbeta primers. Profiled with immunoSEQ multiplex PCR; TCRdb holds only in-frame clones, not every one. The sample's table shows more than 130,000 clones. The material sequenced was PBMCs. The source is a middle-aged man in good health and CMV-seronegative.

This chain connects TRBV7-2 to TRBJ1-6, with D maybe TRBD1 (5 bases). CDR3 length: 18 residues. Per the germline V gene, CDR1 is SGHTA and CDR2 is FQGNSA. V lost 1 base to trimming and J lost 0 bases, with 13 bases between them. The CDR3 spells CASSLVSGSSSYNSPLHF. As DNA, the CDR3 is TGTGCCAGCAGCTTAGTTTCAGGGTCGAGCTCCTATAATTCACCCCTCCACTTT.

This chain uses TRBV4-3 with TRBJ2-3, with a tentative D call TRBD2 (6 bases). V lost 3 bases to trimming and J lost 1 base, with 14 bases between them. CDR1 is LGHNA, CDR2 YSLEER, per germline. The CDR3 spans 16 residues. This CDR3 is CASSHGAGRGTDTQYF. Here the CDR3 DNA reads TGCGCCAGCAGCCATGGAGCGGGTAGGGGCACAGATACGCAGTATTTT.

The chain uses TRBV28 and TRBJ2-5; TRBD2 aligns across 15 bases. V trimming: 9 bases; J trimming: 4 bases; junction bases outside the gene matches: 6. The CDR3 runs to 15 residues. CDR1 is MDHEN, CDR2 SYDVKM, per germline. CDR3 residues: CASGLAGGPGETQYF. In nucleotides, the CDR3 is TGTGCCAGTGGACTAGCGGGGGGGCCCGGAGAGACCCAGTACTTC.

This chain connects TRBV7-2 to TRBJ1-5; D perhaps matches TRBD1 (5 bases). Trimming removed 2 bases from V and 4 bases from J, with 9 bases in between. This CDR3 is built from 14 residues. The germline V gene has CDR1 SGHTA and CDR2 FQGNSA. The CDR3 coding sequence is TGTGCCAGCAGCTTACAAGGGGTTAATCAGCCCCAGCATTTT. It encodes CASSLQGVNQPQHF.

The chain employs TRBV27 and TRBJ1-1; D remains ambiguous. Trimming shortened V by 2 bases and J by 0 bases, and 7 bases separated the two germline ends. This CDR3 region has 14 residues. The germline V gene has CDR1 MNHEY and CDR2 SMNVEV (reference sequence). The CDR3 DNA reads TGTGCCAGCAGTTTAAACACCGTGAACACTGAAGCTTTCTTT. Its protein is CASSLNTVNTEAFF.

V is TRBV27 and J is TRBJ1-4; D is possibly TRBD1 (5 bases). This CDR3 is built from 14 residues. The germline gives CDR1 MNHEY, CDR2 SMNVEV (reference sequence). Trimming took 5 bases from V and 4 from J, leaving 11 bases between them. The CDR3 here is CASSLPGYNEKLFF. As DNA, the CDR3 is TGTGCCAGCAGTCTCCCAGGGTATAATGAAAAACTGTTTTTT.

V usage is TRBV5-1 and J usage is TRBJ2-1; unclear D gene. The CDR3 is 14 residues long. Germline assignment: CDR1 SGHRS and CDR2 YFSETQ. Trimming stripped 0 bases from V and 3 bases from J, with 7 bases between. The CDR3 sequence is CASSLDGFYNEQFF. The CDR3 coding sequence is TGCGCCAGCAGCTTGGATGGCTTCTACAATGAGCAGTTCTTC.

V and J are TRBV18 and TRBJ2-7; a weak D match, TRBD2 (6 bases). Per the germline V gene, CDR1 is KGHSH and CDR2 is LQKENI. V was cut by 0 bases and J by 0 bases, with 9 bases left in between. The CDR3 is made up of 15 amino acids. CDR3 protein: CASSPPRGLSYEQYF. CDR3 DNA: TGTGCCAGCTCACCACCGCGGGGCCTCTCCTACGAGCAGTACTTC.

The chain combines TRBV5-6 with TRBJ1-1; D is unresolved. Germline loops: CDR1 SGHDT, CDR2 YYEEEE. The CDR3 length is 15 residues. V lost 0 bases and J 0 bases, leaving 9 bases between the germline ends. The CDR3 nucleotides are TGTGCCAGCAGCTTGGGGCAGGTGATGAACACTGAAGCTTTCTTT. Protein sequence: CASSLGQVMNTEAFF.

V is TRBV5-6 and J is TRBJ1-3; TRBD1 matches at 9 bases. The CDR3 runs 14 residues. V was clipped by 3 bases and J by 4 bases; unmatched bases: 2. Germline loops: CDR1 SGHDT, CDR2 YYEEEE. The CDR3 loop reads CASSWTGVGNTIYF. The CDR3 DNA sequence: TGTGCCAGCAGCTGGACAGGGGTGGGAAACACCATATATTTT.

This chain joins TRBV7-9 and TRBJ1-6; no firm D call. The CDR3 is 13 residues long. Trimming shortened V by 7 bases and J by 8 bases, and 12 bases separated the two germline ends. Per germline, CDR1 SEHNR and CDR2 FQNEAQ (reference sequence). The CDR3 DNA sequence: TGTGCCAGCACCATTATCGCAGATTCACCCCTCCACTTT. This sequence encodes CASTIIADSPLHF.

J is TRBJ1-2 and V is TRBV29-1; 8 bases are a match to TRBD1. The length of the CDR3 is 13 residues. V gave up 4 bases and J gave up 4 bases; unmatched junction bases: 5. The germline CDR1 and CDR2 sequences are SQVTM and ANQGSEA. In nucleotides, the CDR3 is TGCAGCGTTGCAGGGGGCGCGGGCTATGGCTACACCTTC. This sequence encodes CSVAGGAGYGYTF. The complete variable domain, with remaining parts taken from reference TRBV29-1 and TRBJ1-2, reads SAVISQKPSRDICQRGTSLTIQCQVDSQVTMMFWYRQQPGQSLTLIATANQGSEATYESGFVIDKFPISRPNLTFSTLTVSNMSPEDSSIYLCSVAGGAGYGYTFGSGTRLTVV.

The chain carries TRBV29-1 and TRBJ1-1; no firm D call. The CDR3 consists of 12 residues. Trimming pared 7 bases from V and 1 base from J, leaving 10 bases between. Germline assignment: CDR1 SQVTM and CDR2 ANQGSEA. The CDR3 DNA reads TGCAGCGGCGGCAGATCGAACACTGAAGCTTTCTTT. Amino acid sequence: CSGGRSNTEAFF.

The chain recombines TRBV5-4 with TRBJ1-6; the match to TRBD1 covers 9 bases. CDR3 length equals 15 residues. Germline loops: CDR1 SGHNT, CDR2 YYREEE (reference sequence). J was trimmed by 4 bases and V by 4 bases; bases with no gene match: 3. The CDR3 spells CASSRGTGYNSPLHF. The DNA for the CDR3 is TGTGCCAGCAGCCGGGGGACAGGGTATAATTCACCCCTCCACTTT.

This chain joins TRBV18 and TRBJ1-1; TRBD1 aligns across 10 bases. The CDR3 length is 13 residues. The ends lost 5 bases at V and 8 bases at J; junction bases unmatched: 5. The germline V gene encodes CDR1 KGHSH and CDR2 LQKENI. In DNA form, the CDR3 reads TGTGCCAGCTCAGGGACAGGGGCGGTAGAAGCTTTCTTT. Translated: CASSGTGAVEAFF.

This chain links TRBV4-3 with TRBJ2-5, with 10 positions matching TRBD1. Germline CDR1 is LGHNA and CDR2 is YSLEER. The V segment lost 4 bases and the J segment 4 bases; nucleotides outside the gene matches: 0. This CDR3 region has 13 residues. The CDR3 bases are TGCGCCAGCAGCCGACAGGGGGCAGAGACCCAGTACTTC. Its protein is CASSRQGAETQYF.

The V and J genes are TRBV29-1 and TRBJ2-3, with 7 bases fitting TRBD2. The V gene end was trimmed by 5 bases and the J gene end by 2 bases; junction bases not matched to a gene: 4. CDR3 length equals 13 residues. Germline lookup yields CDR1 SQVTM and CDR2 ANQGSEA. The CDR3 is CSVRDYLTDTQYF. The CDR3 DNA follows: TGCAGCGTTCGGGACTACCTCACAGATACGCAGTATTTT.

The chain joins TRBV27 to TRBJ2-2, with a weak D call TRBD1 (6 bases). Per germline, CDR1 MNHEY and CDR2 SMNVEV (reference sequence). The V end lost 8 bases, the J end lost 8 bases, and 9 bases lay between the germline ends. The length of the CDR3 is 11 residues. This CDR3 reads CASGQRGELFF. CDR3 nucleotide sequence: TGTGCCAGCGGACAGAGGGGGGAGCTGTTTTTT.

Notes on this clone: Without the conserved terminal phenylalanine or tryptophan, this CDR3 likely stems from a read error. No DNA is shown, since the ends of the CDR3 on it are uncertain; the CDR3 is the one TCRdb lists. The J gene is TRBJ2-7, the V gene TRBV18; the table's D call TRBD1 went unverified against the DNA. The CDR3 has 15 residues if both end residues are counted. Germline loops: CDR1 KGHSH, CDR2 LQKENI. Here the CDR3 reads CASSSSLGDTPGRNL.

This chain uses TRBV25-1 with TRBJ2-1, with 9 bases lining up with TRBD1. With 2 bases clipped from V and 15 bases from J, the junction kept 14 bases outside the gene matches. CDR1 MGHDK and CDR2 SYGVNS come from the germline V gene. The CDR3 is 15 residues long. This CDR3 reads CASSEPGTGTIPPFF. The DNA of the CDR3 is TGTGCCAGCAGTGAACCCGGGACAGGGACAATCCCTCCGTTCTTC.